Detailed here is one T cell receptor (beta chain). What it binds is not known. The germline V gene encodes CDR1 SGDLS and CDR2 YYNGEE. This CDR3 region has 15 residues. V gave up 4 bases and J gave up 8 bases; unmatched junction bases: 10. The entry originates in a study of cytomegalovirus exposure and HLA in healthy donors. Overall study findings and caveats: Researchers reported that a few CMV-associated chains were confirmed in vitro as CMV antigen-specific. Common viral pathogens were later found to be apparently linked to several of the most significant clusters. The listing of 150 to 200 TCR beta chains classed them as cytomegalovirus-associated.

The PCR was carried out with 60 Vbeta primers and 13 Jbeta primers. Some clones are missing from TCRdb's copy, which holds only in-frame ones; the method was immunoSEQ multiplex PCR. This table has tens of thousands of clones, about 85% appearing once. The chain joins TRBV9 to TRBJ2-1; 9 nucleotides align to TRBD1. Sequencing was done on a sample of PBMCs. The TCR sequence derives from a female donor in good health and CMV-seronegative. This CDR3 is CASSKAGTGNHEQFF. The CDR3 nucleotides are TGTGCCAGCAGCAAAGCCGGGACAGGGAACCATGAGCAGTTCTTC. Supplemented by reference TRBV9 and TRBJ2-1, the full variable domain reads DSGVTQTPKHLITATGQRVTLRCSPRSGDLSVYWYQQSLDQGLQFLIQYYNGEERAKGNILERFSAQQFPDLHSELNLSSLELGDSALYFCASSKAGTGNHEQFFGPGTRLTVL.